The 29 T cell receptor beta chains presented below share a single source sample, sequenced in a study of blood T cell repertoires in COVID-19. Profiled with immunoSEQ multiplex PCR; TCRdb holds only in-frame clones, not every one. Here the sample spans some 160,000 clones, around 80% being singletons. The specimen was PBMCs or T cells enriched from blood (not recorded which). Receptor source: a woman aged 70-85 years in a cohort exposed to, infected with or recovered from COVID-19 (not recorded which).

This clone came up a few times. The rearrangement links TRBV11-3 to TRBJ1-6; D remains ambiguous. V shed 3 bases and J shed 9 bases, with 9 bases lying between them. The CDR3 covers 13 residues. Germline V gene sequence: CDR1 SGHNT, CDR2 YENEEA. Here the CDR3 reads CASSLLWSSPLHF. DNA for the CDR3: TGTGCCAGCAGCTTGTTGTGGAGTTCACCCCTCCACTTT.

The table lists this clone with a count of one. This chain joins TRBV21-1 and TRBJ1-5. TRBV21-1 is noted as a pseudogene. The CDR3 loop spans 19 amino acids. The chain's CDR3 is CASSKELRRRGGGNQPQHF. CDR3 coding DNA: TGTGCCAGCAGCAAAGAGTTGAGAAGGCGAGGAGGTGGCAATCAGCCCCAGCATTTT.

The chain recombines TRBV5-1 with TRBJ2-3, with D possibly TRBD1 on 6 matching bases. V lost 0 bases and J lost 2, with 10 bases in between. The CDR3 extends over 15 amino acids. CDR1 is SGHRS and CDR2 is YFSETQ in the germline V gene. The DNA of the CDR3 is TGCGCCAGCAGCTTGGGTAGGGGGATCACAGATACGCAGTATTTT. Translated, it gives CASSLGRGITDTQYF.

This sequence joins TRBV5-1 and TRBJ1-4, with D possibly matching TRBD1 (5 bases). This CDR3 has 16 amino acids. The germline V gene encodes CDR1 SGHRS and CDR2 YFSETQ. V dropped 0 bases and J dropped 7 bases, with 16 bases sitting between them. For the CDR3, the DNA is TGCGCCAGCAGCTTGGGTCAGGGCCCTCAGGGTGAAAAACTGTTTTTT. Its protein is CASSLGQGPQGEKLFF.

The J gene is TRBJ2-2, the V gene TRBV5-1; 8 bases line up with TRBD1. This CDR3 has 14 residues. The V gene end was trimmed by 7 bases and the J gene end by 6 bases; junction bases not matched to a gene: 8. Germline loops: CDR1 SGHRS, CDR2 YFSETQ. The CDR3: CASQLQGVAGELFF. The CDR3 DNA is TGCGCCAGCCAGCTACAGGGGGTCGCCGGGGAGCTGTTTTTT.

The chain uses TRBV10-3 and TRBJ2-2; possible D gene TRBD1, 6 bases. Trimming stripped 5 bases from V and 0 bases from J, with 10 bases between. The CDR3 extends over 15 amino acids. From germline, CDR1 is ENHRY and CDR2 SYGVKD. The CDR3 DNA is TGTGCCATCAGTACCGGGACACCGAACACCGGGGAGCTGTTTTTT. Protein: CAISTGTPNTGELFF.

DNA for the CDR3: TGTGCCAGCAGTGTGGTGAGGGAAGGAGACTATGGCTACACCTTC. As protein: CASSVVREGDYGYTF. This chain uses TRBV2 with TRBJ1-2; D remains unclear. CDR1 and CDR2 (germline): SNHLY, FYNNEI. Deletions cut 4 bases from V and 3 bases from J, with 15 bases between. CDR3 length equals 15 residues.

This clone has only a few counts. CDR3 nucleotide sequence: TGTGCCAGCAGCTTAGCAGGGGCGGACAATCAGCCCCAGCATTTT. Translated, it gives CASSLAGADNQPQHF. The V call is TRBV7-9, the J call TRBJ1-5; D possibly corresponds to TRBD1 (5 bases). This CDR3 spans 15 amino acids. Per germline, CDR1 SEHNR and CDR2 FQNEAQ (reference sequence). Trimming cost V 0 bases and J 3 bases, with 9 bases left between them.

There are a few counts of this clone. The gene calls are TRBV4-2 and TRBJ2-5; 10 bases agree with TRBD2. V lost 2 bases and J lost 7; bases outside the gene matches: 16. Germline V gene lookup returns CDR1 LGHNA and CDR2 YNFKEQ. The CDR3 is made up of 18 amino acids. The CDR3 nucleotides read TGTGCCAGCAGCCAAAGGGTTGGGTTAGCGGGAGGCCGAGGGACCCAGTACTTC. It translates to CASSQRVGLAGGRGTQYF.

The chain uses TRBV7-9 and TRBJ1-5, with TRBD1 as a possible D gene (5 bases). V shed 5 bases and J shed 7 bases, with 9 bases lying between them. Germline lookup yields CDR1 SEHNR and CDR2 FQNEAQ (reference sequence). This CDR3 has 12 amino acids. DNA for the CDR3: TGTGCCAGCAGCACGGGGGGGCAGCCCCAGCATTTT. Protein: CASSTGGQPQHF.

The V call is TRBV6-5, the J call TRBJ1-6, with D possibly TRBD1 on 6 matching bases. Trimming stripped 5 bases from V and 5 bases from J, with 13 bases between. This CDR3 contains 15 residues. Germline lookup yields CDR1 MNHEY and CDR2 SVGAGI. The CDR3 nucleotides are TGTGCCAGCAGTCGGTCGGACAGAGATAATTCACCCCTCCACTTT. This encodes CASSRSDRDNSPLHF.

This clone was detected only once. The chain couples TRBV7-3 to TRBJ2-2; 9 nucleotides agree with TRBD2. The germline CDR1 and CDR2 sequences are SGHTA and FQGTGA. J was trimmed by 4 bases and V by 0 bases; bases with no gene match: 3. The CDR3 sequence is 16 residues long. CDR3: CASSLTAGGLTGELFF. CDR3 in DNA: TGTGCCAGCAGCTTAACTGCGGGAGGGCTCACCGGGGAGCTGTTTTTT.

At least ten counts were recorded for this clone. This sequence joins TRBV6-4 and TRBJ2-1, with 7 bases fitting TRBD1. With 5 bases clipped from V and 9 bases from J, the junction kept 7 bases outside the gene matches. This CDR3 contains 13 residues. Germline V CDR1 and CDR2: MRHNA, SNTAGT. CDR3 in amino acids: CASSPDRAGEQFF. The CDR3 DNA sequence: TGTGCCAGCAGTCCTGACAGGGCCGGTGAGCAGTTCTTC.

The chain links TRBV3-1 (or the pseudogene TRBV3-2) to TRBJ1-2; D might be TRBD1 (5 bases). Deletions cut 2 bases from V and 4 bases from J, with 14 bases between. Germline-derived CDR1 and CDR2 are LGHDT and YNNKEL (reference sequence). This CDR3 contains 15 residues. This CDR3 is CASSQSLRGAYGYTF. For the CDR3, the DNA is TGTGCCAGCAGCCAATCCCTAAGGGGCGCCTATGGCTACACCTTC.

The chain carries TRBV5-1 and TRBJ1-4; TRBD1 matches at 9 bases. The junction had 6 bases not matched to a gene; V was cut back by 4 bases and J by 5 bases. Germline V gene data show CDR1 as SGHRS and CDR2 as YFSETQ. The CDR3 spans 15 residues. In DNA form, the CDR3 reads TGCGCCAGCAGCCCCATGACAGGGGGGAATGAAAAACTGTTTTTT. Translated, it gives CASSPMTGGNEKLFF. Full variable domain (remainder filled in from reference TRBV5-1 and TRBJ1-4): KAGVTQTPRYLIKTRGQQVTLSCSPISGHRSVSWYQQTPGQGLQFLFEYFSETQRNKGNFPGRFSGRQFSNSRSEMNVSTLELGDSALYLCASSPMTGGNEKLFFGSGTQLSVL.

V is TRBV11-3 and J is TRBJ2-1; 12 bases are shared with TRBD2. The CDR3 covers 14 residues. V was pared by 4 bases and J by 5 bases, with 0 bases of the junction left unmatched. Per the germline V gene, CDR1 is SGHNT and CDR2 is YENEEA. The CDR3 DNA reads TGTGCCAGCAGCTGGACTAGCGGGAACAATGAGCAGTTCTTC. Protein sequence: CASSWTSGNNEQFF.

The chain has TRBV19 and TRBJ1-5; TRBD1 matches 8 bases. This CDR3 has 17 amino acids. The germline V gene has CDR1 LNHDA and CDR2 SQIVND (reference sequence). Germline trimming cut 4 bases from V and 0 bases from J; bases unmatched to any gene: 8. The CDR3 DNA is TGTGCCAGTAGTACACAGGGGGGAAGATATAGCAATCAGCCCCAGCATTTT. Translated: CASSTQGGRYSNQPQHF.

This clone was counted a few times. The chain carries TRBV7-8 and TRBJ2-7; the match to TRBD1 covers 7 bases. J was trimmed by 2 bases and V by 1 base; bases with no gene match: 2. CDR1 and CDR2 (germline): SGHVS, FQNEAQ. CDR3 length: 14 amino acids. The CDR3 DNA is TGTGCCAGCAGCTTAGTACAGGGGACCTACGAGCAGTACTTC. Encoded protein: CASSLVQGTYEQYF.

V gene TRBV25-1 combines with J gene TRBJ2-1, with TRBD2 matching over 14 bases. In germline, CDR1 is MGHDK, CDR2 SYGVNS. This CDR3 has 16 amino acids. Germline trimming cut 5 bases from V and 8 bases from J; bases unmatched to any gene: 8. The CDR3, as DNA: TGTGCCAGCAGTACTCGACTAGCGGGAGGGCTCGATGAGCAGTTCTTC. This gives the protein CASSTRLAGGLDEQFF.

The V gene is TRBV5-3, the J gene TRBJ2-5, with a tentative D call TRBD2 (6 bases). TRBV5-3 is filed as an ORF, its function uncertain. V was shortened by 2 bases and J by 4 bases, with 15 bases between the two germline ends. CDR3 size: 15 residues. The CDR3 spells CARSLVEGRRETQYF. CDR3 coding DNA: TGTGCCAGAAGCTTAGTCGAGGGGAGGCGAGAGACCCAGTACTTC.

The V call is TRBV18, the J call TRBJ1-2, with 10 bases matching TRBD1. The CDR3 loop spans 16 amino acids. The ends lost 1 base at V and 3 bases at J; junction bases unmatched: 5. Germline V CDR1 and CDR2: KGHSH, LQKENI. The DNA for the CDR3 is TGTGCCAGCTCACCACTACGACAGGGGGCCCACTATGGCTACACCTTC. Translation: CASSPLRQGAHYGYTF.

J is TRBJ2-5 and V is TRBV12-3 or TRBV12-4; the D gene is possibly TRBD1 (5 bases). With 5 bases removed from V and 3 bases from J, the gap between germline ends came to 10 bases. The CDR3 has 13 residues. The DNA of the CDR3 is TGTGCCAGCAGTGAGACAGTCGAAGAGACCCAGTACTTC. Protein sequence: CASSETVEETQYF.

This chain uses TRBV19 with TRBJ1-4; D possibly corresponds to TRBD1 (6 bases). The germline V gene encodes CDR1 LNHDA and CDR2 SQIVND (reference sequence). The CDR3 sequence is 14 residues long. The V end was cut by 5 bases, the J end by 3 bases, with 10 bases between. The CDR3 reads CASSRTDANEKLFF. As DNA, the CDR3 is TGTGCCAGTAGTCGGACAGACGCTAATGAAAAACTGTTTTTT. The whole variable domain, remainder taken from reference TRBV19 and TRBJ1-4, is DGGITQSPKYLFRKEGQNVTLSCEQNLNHDAMYWYRQDPGQGLRLIYYSQIVNDFQKGDIAEGYSVSREKKESFPLTVTSAQKNPTAFYLCASSRTDANEKLFFGSGTQLSVL.

The chain has TRBV6-1 and TRBJ1-3; D is unclear. This CDR3 contains 16 residues. Trimming stripped 3 bases from V and 0 bases from J, with 12 bases between. Germline V CDR1 and CDR2: MNHNS, SASEGT. The CDR3 DNA reads as TGTGCCAGCAGTGAGACGGGCGGGAGCTCTGGAAACACCATATATTTT. Translating gives CASSETGGSSGNTIYF.

This clone was seen just once. This chain links TRBV5-1 with TRBJ2-3, with D perhaps matching TRBD2 (6 bases). Germline V CDR1 and CDR2: SGHRS, YFSETQ. The CDR3 extends over 14 amino acids. The ends were cut back, 5 bases at V and 2 bases at J, with 12 bases in the middle. CDR3 DNA: TGCGCCAGCAGTACGGGAGCAACCACAGATACGCAGTATTTT. It translates to CASSTGATTDTQYF.

This chain connects TRBV5-1 to TRBJ1-1; 7 bases line up with TRBD1. CDR1 and CDR2 from the germline V gene are SGHRS and YFSETQ. This CDR3 has 14 residues. V gave up 3 bases and J gave up 1 base; unmatched junction bases: 3. The chain's CDR3 is CASSSGQRNTEAFF. DNA for the CDR3: TGCGCCAGCAGCTCGGGACAGCGGAACACTGAAGCTTTCTTT.

The chain couples TRBV12-5 to TRBJ1-5; D not resolved. This CDR3 has 11 amino acids. Deletions cut 2 bases from V and 8 bases from J, with 4 bases between. In germline, CDR1 is LGHNT, CDR2 FRNRAP. The CDR3 spells CASGLTEPQHF. CDR3 nucleotides: TGTGCTAGTGGTTTGACGGAGCCCCAGCATTTT.

This rearrangement joins TRBV29-1 to TRBJ1-1, with unresolved D. V shed 7 bases and J shed 8 bases, with 17 bases lying between them. This CDR3 has 12 amino acids. Germline V lookup: CDR1 SQVTM, CDR2 ANQGSEA. The CDR3: CSAEYLDGEAFF. The DNA for the CDR3 is TGCAGCGCCGAATACCTAGACGGGGAAGCTTTCTTT.

V and J are TRBV11-3 and TRBJ1-1; D remains unclear. V was shortened by 1 base and J by 8 bases, with 11 bases between the two germline ends. Germline values: CDR1 SGHNT, CDR2 YENEEA. There are 13 residues in the CDR3. In DNA, the CDR3 is TGTGCCAGCAGCTTAGGCAGCGAGCGGGAAGCTTTCTTT. Its translation is CASSLGSEREAFF. Based on the CDR3 plus reference TRBV11-3 and TRBJ1-1, the full variable domain is EAGVVQSPRYKIIEKKQPVAFWCNPISGHNTLYWYLQNLGQGPELLIRYENEEAVDDSQLPKDRFSAERLKGVDSTLKIQPAELGDSAVYLCASSLGSEREAFFGQGTRLTVV.